Each of the 7 T cell receptor beta chains below was sequenced from the same sample in a study of T-cell reconstitution after alpha-beta-depleted transplantation in children. Unique molecular identifiers featured in how the TCRbeta library was prepared. TCRdb reanalysed the PCR reads using MiXCR and keeps one entry per CDR3 protein. The sample yields roughly 500,000 distinct CDR3 sequences, 30% to 35% seen once. The specimen comprised PBMCs from the stem cell graft donor, sampled from the stem cell graft. All receptors come from a human donor who donated a stem cell graft to a child with aplastic anemia.

This clonotype has more than one count but fewer than ten. The chain combines TRBV10-3 with TRBJ1-5; no clear D gene. Germline-derived CDR1 and CDR2 are ENHRY and SYGVKD. Trimming took 3 bases from V and 3 from J, leaving 6 bases between them. This CDR3 contains 13 residues. The CDR3 region has the DNA TGTGCCATCAGTGAACGGCCCAATCAGCCCCAGCATTTT. Its protein is CAISERPNQPQHF.

The table lists this clonotype with a few counts. In nucleotides, the CDR3 is TGTGCCAGCAGCTTAGCCCCACCGGGGTCACAGGGGGCGCTTGATACGCAGTATTTT. Its translation: CASSLAPPGSQGALDTQYF. The V gene is TRBV7-2, the J gene TRBJ2-3; TRBD1 matches 9 bases. CDR1 and CDR2 from the germline V gene are SGHTA and FQGNSA. The CDR3 is made up of 19 amino acids. Trimming removed 0 bases from V and 6 bases from J; junction bases left unmatched: 16.

V is TRBV5-1 and J is TRBJ2-3, with TRBD1 identical over 9 bases. This CDR3 is 15 amino acids long. Looked up from germline, CDR1 is SGHRS and CDR2 is YFSETQ. Trimming at V came to 5 bases and at J to 2 bases, leaving 6 bases not matched to a gene. CDR3 region: CASRTGQGLTDTQYF. The CDR3 nucleotides are TGCGCCAGCAGGACGGGACAGGGACTCACAGATACGCAGTATTTT.

The CDR3 loop reads CASRRGRETEAFF. CDR3 coding DNA: TGTGCCAGCCGAAGGGGGAGGGAAACTGAAGCTTTCTTT. The rearrangement links TRBV6-1 to TRBJ1-1, with a tentative D call TRBD1 (6 bases). The V end was cut by 8 bases, the J end by 5 bases, with 15 bases between. Germline CDR1 and CDR2: MNHNS and SASEGT. The CDR3 is 13 residues long.

CDR3 bases: TGTGCCAGTAGTAGACAGGGAGAGATTCAGTACTTC. It translates to CASSRQGEIQYF. This chain uses TRBV19 with TRBJ2-4; 7 bases agree with TRBD1. The CDR3 spans 12 residues. V lost 4 bases and J lost 10; bases outside the gene matches: 4. The germline V gene has CDR1 LNHDA and CDR2 SQIVND (reference sequence).

The rearrangement links TRBV5-1 to TRBJ2-7; D possibly corresponds to TRBD1 (6 bases). The V end lost 2 bases, the J end lost 5 bases, and 11 bases lay between the germline ends. Germline V gives CDR1 SGHRS, CDR2 YFSETQ. This CDR3 has 13 residues. The CDR3 reads CASSLQGRDEQYF. Written as DNA, the CDR3 is TGCGCCAGCAGCTTACAGGGACGCGACGAGCAGTACTTC.

This clonotype came up a few times. The chain couples TRBV5-5 to TRBJ1-2; a weak D match, TRBD1 (5 bases). V lost 0 bases and J 6 bases, leaving 12 bases between the germline ends. CDR1 and CDR2 from the germline V gene are SGHKS and YYEKEE (reference sequence). The CDR3 loop spans 14 amino acids. This chain's CDR3 is CASSLEGRGDGYTF. The CDR3 DNA reads TGTGCCAGCAGCTTGGAGGGACGGGGCGATGGCTACACCTTC.